The clone carrying this T cell receptor (beta chain) has ten or more counts. The source of the sample is a study of shared clonotypes between healthy human individuals. Study details: Plates per donor: three CD4 naive, three CD4 memory, two CD8 naive, one CD8 memory.

The CDR3 extends over 15 amino acids. The germline CDR1 and CDR2 sequences are SGHDT and YYEEEE. With 1 base removed from V and 3 bases from J, the gap between germline ends came to 14 bases. Libraries were prepared by immunoSEQ multiplex PCR; TCRdb keeps only in-frame clonotypes and omits some of them. The table has 1 million to 1.3 million clones, roughly 74% seen once. Sequencing was carried out using memory CD4+ T cells from PBMCs. Documented subset: CD45RA-negative fraction. The chain uses TRBV5-6 and TRBJ2-7; D call uncertain. The TCR sequence derives from a man younger than 30 in good health. Some clones in this sample may be carry-over from other donors' samples. The CDR3 loop reads CASSLLSIGYYEQYF. The CDR3 nucleotides are TGTGCCAGCAGCTTGTTGAGTATTGGTTACTACGAGCAGTACTTC. The full variable domain, its missing parts supplied by reference TRBV5-6 and TRBJ2-7, is DAGVTQSPTHLIKTRGQQVTLRCSPKSGHDTVSWYQQALGQGPQFIFQYYEEEERQRGNFPDRFSGHQFPNYSSELNVNALLLGDSALYLCASSLLSIGYYEQYFGPGTRLTVT.